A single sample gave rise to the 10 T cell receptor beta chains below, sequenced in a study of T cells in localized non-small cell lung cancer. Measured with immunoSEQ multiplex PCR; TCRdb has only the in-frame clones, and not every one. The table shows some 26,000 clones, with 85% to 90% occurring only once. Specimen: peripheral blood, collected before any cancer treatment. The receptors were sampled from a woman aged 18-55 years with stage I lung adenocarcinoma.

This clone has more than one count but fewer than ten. CDR3 residues: CASSRFGETGGYTF. In DNA, the CDR3 is TGTGCCAGCAGCCGTTTCGGCGAGACCGGTGGCTACACCTTC. The chain uses TRBV5-6 and TRBJ1-2; D not resolved. Germline lookup yields CDR1 SGHDT and CDR2 YYEEEE. The CDR3 length is 14 residues. V was cut by 4 bases and J by 7 bases, with 17 bases left in between.

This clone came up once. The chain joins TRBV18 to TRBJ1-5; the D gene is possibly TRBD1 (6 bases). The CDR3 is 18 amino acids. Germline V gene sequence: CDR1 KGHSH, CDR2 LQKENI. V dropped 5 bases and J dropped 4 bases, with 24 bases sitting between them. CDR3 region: CASSSTLLSTGSNQPQHF. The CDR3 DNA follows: TGTGCCAGCTCATCAACCCTCTTATCGACAGGATCTAATCAGCCCCAGCATTTT.

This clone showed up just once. The CDR3 DNA reads TGTGCCTGGACTTCGGACGGGAGCAATCAGCCCCAGCATTTT. Its translation: CAWTSDGSNQPQHF. This chain connects TRBV30 to TRBJ1-5, with no clear D. CDR3 size: 14 residues. With 4 bases removed from V and 1 base from J, the gap between germline ends came to 11 bases. Germline V gives CDR1 GTSNPN, CDR2 SVGIG (reference sequence).

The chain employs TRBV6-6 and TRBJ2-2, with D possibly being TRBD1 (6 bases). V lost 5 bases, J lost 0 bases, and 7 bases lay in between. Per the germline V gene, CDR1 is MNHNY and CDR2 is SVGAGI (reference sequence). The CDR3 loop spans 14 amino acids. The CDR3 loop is CASSRTANTGELFF. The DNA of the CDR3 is TGTGCCAGCAGTCGGACAGCGAACACCGGGGAGCTGTTTTTT.

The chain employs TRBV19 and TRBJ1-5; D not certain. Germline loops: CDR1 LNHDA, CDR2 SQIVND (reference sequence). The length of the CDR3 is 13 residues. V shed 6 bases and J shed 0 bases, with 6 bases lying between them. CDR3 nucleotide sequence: TGTGCCAGTAGCCCTTATAGCAATCAGCCCCAGCATTTT. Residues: CASSPYSNQPQHF.

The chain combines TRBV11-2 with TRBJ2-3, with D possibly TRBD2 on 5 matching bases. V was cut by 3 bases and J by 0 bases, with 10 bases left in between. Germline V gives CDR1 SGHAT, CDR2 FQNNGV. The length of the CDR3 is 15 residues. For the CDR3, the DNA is TGTGCCAGCAGCTTCACGGGGTATAGCACAGATACGCAGTATTTT. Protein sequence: CASSFTGYSTDTQYF.

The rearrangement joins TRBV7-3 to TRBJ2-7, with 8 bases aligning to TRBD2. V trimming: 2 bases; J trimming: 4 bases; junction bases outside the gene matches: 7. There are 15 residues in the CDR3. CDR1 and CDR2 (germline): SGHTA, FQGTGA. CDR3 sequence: CASSLETGGPYEQYF. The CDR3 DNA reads TGTGCCAGCAGCTTAGAGACGGGAGGGCCATACGAGCAGTACTTC.

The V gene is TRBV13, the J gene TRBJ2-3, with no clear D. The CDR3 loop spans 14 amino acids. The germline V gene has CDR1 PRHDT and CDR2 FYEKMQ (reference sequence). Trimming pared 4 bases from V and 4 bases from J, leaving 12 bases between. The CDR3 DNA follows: TGTGCCAGCAGCTGGAAGGACGTCGCAGATACGCAGTATTTT. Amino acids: CASSWKDVADTQYF.

The CDR3 here is CASSSALEAFF. The CDR3 bases are TGTGCCAGCAGTTCAGCTCTTGAAGCTTTCTTT. The rearrangement uses TRBV5-4 and TRBJ1-1; the D is unclear. The ends were cut back, 5 bases at V and 7 bases at J, with 9 bases in the middle. CDR1 is SGHNT and CDR2 is YYREEE in the germline V gene (reference sequence). The CDR3 contains 11 residues.

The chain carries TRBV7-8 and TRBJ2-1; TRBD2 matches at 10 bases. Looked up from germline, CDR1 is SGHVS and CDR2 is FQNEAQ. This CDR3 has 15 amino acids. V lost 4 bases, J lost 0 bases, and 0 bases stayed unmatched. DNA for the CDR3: TGTGCCAGCAGCTGGACTAGCGGCTCCTACAATGAGCAGTTCTTC. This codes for CASSWTSGSYNEQFF.